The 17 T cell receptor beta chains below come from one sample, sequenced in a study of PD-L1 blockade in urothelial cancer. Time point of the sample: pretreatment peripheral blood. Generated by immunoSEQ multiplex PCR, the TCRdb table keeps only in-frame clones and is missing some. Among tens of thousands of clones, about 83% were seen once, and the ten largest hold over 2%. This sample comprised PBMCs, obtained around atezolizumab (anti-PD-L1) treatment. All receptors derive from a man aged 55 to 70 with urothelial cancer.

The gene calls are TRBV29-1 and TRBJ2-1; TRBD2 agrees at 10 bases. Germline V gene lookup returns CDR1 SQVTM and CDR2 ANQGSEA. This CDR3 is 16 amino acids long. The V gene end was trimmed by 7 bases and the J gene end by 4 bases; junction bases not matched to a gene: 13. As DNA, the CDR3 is TGCAGCGCCCAGACTAGCGGGCCCTCATCGTACAATGAGCAGTTCTTC. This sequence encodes CSAQTSGPSSYNEQFF.

The CDR3 bases are TGTGCCAGCAGTGATGTGGGACAGGGGGCGCTTGGGTATGGCTACACCTTC. Translation: CASSDVGQGALGYGYTF. This chain uses TRBV2 with TRBJ1-2; 12 bases are shared with TRBD1. This CDR3 has 17 amino acids. Losses at the gene ends were 3 bases for V and 5 bases for J; bases not matched to a gene: 10. Germline CDR1 reads SNHLY; CDR2 reads FYNNEI.

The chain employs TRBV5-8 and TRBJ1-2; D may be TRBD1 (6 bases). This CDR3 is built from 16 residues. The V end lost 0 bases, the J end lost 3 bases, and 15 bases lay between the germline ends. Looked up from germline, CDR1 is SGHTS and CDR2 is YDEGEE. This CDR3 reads CASSLDLGTRDYGYTF. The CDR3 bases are TGTGCCAGCAGCTTGGACCTTGGGACACGAGACTATGGCTACACCTTC.

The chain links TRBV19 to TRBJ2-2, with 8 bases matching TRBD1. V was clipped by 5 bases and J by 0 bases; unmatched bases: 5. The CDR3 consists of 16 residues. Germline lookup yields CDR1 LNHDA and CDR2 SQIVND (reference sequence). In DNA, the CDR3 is TGTGCCAGTAGTCAACAGGGGGTCACGAACACCGGGGAGCTGTTTTTT. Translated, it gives CASSQQGVTNTGELFF.

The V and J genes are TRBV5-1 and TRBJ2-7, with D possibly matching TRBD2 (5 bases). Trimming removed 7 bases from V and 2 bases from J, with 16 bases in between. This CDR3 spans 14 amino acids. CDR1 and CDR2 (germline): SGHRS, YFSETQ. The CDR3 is CASRPGSPTYEQYF. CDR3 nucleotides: TGCGCCAGCCGACCGGGGAGTCCTACCTACGAGCAGTACTTC.

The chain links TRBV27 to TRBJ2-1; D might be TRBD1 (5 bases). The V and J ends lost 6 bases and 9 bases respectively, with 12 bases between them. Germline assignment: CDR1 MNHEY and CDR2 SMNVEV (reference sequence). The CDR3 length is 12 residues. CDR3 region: CASRSRQGEQFF. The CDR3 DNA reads TGTGCCAGCAGGAGTAGGCAGGGTGAGCAGTTCTTC.

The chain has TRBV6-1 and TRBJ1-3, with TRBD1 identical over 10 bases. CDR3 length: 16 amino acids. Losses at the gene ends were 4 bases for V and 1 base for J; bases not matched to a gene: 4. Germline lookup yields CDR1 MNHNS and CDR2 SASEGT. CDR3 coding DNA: TGTGCCAGCAGTGCTGGGACAGGGGAGTCTGGAAACACCATATATTTT. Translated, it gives CASSAGTGESGNTIYF.

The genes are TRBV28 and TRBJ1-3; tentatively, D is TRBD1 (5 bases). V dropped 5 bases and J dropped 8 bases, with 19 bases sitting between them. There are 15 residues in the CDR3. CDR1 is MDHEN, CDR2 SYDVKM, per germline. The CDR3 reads CASSRGGRGRDTIYF. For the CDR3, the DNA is TGTGCCAGCAGTAGGGGAGGGAGGGGTAGAGACACCATATATTTT.

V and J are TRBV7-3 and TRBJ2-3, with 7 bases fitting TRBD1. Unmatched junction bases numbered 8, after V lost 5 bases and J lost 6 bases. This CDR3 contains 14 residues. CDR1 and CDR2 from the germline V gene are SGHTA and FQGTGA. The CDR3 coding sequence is TGTGCCAGCAGCCGACAGGGTAAAGGGGATACGCAGTATTTT. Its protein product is CASSRQGKGDTQYF.

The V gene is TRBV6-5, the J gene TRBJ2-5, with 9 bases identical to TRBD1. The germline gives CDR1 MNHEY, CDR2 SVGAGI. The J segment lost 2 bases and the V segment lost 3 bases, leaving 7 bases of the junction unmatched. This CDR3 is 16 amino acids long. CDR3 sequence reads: CASSYFGGTGQETQYF. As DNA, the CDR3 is TGTGCCAGCAGTTATTTCGGCGGGACAGGGCAAGAGACCCAGTACTTC.

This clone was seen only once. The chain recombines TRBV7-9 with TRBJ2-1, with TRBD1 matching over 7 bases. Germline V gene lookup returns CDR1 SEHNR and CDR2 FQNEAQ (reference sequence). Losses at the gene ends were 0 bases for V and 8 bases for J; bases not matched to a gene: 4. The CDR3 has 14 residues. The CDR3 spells CASSLARGFDEQFF. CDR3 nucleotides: TGTGCCAGCAGCTTAGCCAGGGGGTTCGATGAGCAGTTCTTC.

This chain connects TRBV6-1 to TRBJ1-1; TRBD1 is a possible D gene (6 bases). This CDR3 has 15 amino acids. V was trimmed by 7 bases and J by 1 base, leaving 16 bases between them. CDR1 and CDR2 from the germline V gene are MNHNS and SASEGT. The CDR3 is CASISEQGWNTEAFF. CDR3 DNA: TGTGCCAGCATCTCGGAACAGGGATGGAACACTGAAGCTTTCTTT.

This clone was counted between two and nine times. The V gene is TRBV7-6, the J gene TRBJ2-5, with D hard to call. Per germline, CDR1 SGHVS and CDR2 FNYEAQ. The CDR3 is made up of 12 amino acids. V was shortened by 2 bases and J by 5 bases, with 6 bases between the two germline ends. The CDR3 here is CASSLMSETQYF. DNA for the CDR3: TGTGCCAGCAGCTTAATGTCGGAGACCCAGTACTTC.

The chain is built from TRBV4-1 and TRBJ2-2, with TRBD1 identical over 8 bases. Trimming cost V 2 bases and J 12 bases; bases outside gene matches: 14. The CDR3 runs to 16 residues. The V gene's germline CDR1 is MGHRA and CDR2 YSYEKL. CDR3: CASSQSGTGLSGKLFF. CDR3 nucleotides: TGCGCCAGCAGCCAATCCGGGACAGGCCTCTCTGGGAAGCTGTTTTTT.

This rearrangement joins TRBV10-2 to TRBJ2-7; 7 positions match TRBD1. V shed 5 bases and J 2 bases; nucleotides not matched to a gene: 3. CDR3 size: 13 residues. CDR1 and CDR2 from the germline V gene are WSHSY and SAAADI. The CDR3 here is CASSNTGAYEQYF. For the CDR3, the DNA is TGCGCCAGCAGTAACACAGGGGCCTACGAGCAGTACTTC.

CDR3 in DNA: TGTGCCTGGAGTGGGGGGACAGGGGATGGCTACACCTTC. It translates to CAWSGGTGDGYTF. The chain couples TRBV30 to TRBJ1-2, with TRBD1 matching over 10 bases. This CDR3 has 13 residues. After removal of 1 base from V and 6 bases from J, the junction contained 2 bases not matched to a gene. The germline V gene has CDR1 GTSNPN and CDR2 SVGIG (reference sequence).

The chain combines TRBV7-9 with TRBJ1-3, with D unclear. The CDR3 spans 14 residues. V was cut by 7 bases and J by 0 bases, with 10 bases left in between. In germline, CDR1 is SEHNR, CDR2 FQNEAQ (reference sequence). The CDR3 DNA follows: TGTGCCAGCACCTCACTACCCTCTGGAAACACCATATATTTT. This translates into CASTSLPSGNTIYF.